This T cell receptor (beta chain) originates from a study of OX40 agonist ivuxolimab in advanced cancers. On the study more broadly: Patients were infused with ivuxolimab every 2 weeks at 0.01 to 10 mg/kg. Under the entry rules, prior anti-PD-1, anti-PD-L1 or anti-CTLA-4 therapy was allowed, and 40% had some.

Measured with immunoSEQ multiplex PCR; TCRdb has only the in-frame clones, and not every one. The data hold 65,000 to 100,000 clones, with 80% to 90% observed a single time. Worth noting for this clone: Its antigen is unidentified.

Study-wide results and limits: In the 0.1 to 3.0 mg/kg range, CD4+ and CD8+ blood T cells had expanded clonally by week 6. No antigen was identified for the clonally expanded peripheral T cells.

The CDR3 sequence is 16 residues long. Germline CDR1 and CDR2: SGHTA and FQGNSA. V lost 5 bases and J lost 8; bases outside the gene matches: 14. The J gene is TRBJ2-1, the V gene TRBV7-2; TRBD2 aligns across 8 bases. The sequencing here drew on CD4+ or CD8+ T cells sorted from blood, taken in a trial of the OX40 agonist ivuxolimab. This TCR derives from an adult with an advanced solid tumor such as melanoma, head and neck, liver or kidney cancer. CDR3 in amino acids: CASSPQGRGAGDEQFF. CDR3 DNA: TGTGCCAGCAGCCCGCAGGGGCGGGGGGCTGGGGATGAGCAGTTCTTC.